This is a list of T cell receptor beta chains from one sample in a study of blood T cell repertoires in COVID-19. The protocol was immunoSEQ multiplex PCR, while the TCRdb copy is restricted to in-frame clones and leaves out a portion. This repertoire shows over 85,000 clones, around nine tenths found once; its top ten account for 2% to 2.5%. Sequenced input: peripheral blood. These receptors were collected from a man aged 45-60 years with active COVID-19. The CDR3 runs from the conserved cysteine through the conserved F or W. The D gene is left open where the match is weak. Some rows have no size entry. The others give once, few or many, or a class for an expanded clone.

.	.	TRBV12-3/TRBV12-4	TRBJ2-3	11	CASSVRDTQYF	TGTGCCAGCTCAGTCAGAGATACGCAGTATTTT
.	TRBD1	TRBV7-2	TRBJ1-2	15	CASSPISGGARGYTF	TGTGCCAGCAGTCCCATATCAGGGGGCGCGAGGGGCTACACCTTC
.	TRBD1	TRBV4-3	TRBJ1-2	16	CASSQTGTARNYGYTF	TGCGCCAGCAGCCAAACCGGGACAGCGAGGAACTATGGCTACACCTTC
once	.	TRBV14	TRBJ2-3	13	CASRITSTDTQYF	TGTGCCTCGAGGATAACTAGCACAGATACGCAGTATTTT
once	TRBD1	TRBV15	TRBJ1-1	13	CATSNRGFTEAFF	TGTGCCACCAGTAACAGGGGTTTCACTGAAGCTTTCTTT
.	TRBD1	TRBV18	TRBJ1-3	14	CASSPGQIGNTIYF	TGTGCCAGCTCACCGGGACAGATAGGAAACACCATATATTTT
many	TRBD1	TRBV6-2/TRBV6-3	TRBJ2-3	17	CASSYPQGAAITDTQYF	TGTGCCAGCAGTTATCCCCAGGGGGCGGCTATCACAGATACGCAGTATTTT
.	.	TRBV5-1	TRBJ2-7	14	CASSPTGPPNEQYF	TGCGCCAGCAGCCCGACAGGACCCCCCAACGAGCAGTACTTC
.	.	TRBV20-1	TRBJ1-1	13	CSASSPQGTEAFF	TGCAGTGCTAGTTCACCCCAGGGGACTGAAGCTTTCTTT
once	.	TRBV25-1	TRBJ2-2	17	CASSASWGGQDTGELFF	TGTGCCAGCAGTGCTTCGTGGGGGGGGCAGGACACCGGGGAGCTGTTTTTT
.	TRBD1	TRBV18	TRBJ2-7	15	CASSPHKGAPYEQYF	TGTGCCAGCTCACCACATAAGGGGGCCCCCTACGAGCAGTACTTC
.	.	TRBV7-6	TRBJ2-2	20	CASSLEVAGATFGGTGELFF	TGTGCCAGCAGCTTAGAGGTTGCGGGGGCCACTTTTGGGGGCACCGGGGAGCTGTTTTTT
.	TRBD1	TRBV6-2/TRBV6-3	TRBJ1-5	17	CASSYPGQGIFNQPQHF	TGTGCCAGCAGTTACCCGGGACAGGGGATATTTAATCAGCCCCAGCATTTT
.	TRBD1	TRBV6-2/TRBV6-3	TRBJ2-7	12	CASSFDRGEQYF	TGTGCCAGCAGTTTCGACAGGGGCGAGCAGTACTTC
.	.	TRBV11-3	TRBJ2-1	12	CASSSPGGGQFF	TGTGCCAGCAGCTCCCCTGGGGGAGGGCAGTTCTTC
.	.	TRBV14	TRBJ2-1	16	CASSHVRDSPYNEQFF	TGTGCCAGCAGCCACGTCCGGGATTCTCCCTACAATGAGCAGTTCTTC
.	TRBD2	TRBV14	TRBJ2-1	17	CASSLRPGLAGGNEQFF	TGTGCCAGCAGCTTACGTCCGGGACTAGCGGGGGGGAATGAGCAGTTCTTC
.	TRBD2	TRBV6-1	TRBJ2-1	15	CASSSRGGSYNEQFF	TGTGCCAGCAGTTCCCGGGGGGGGAGTTACAATGAGCAGTTCTTC
.	TRBD1	TRBV4-1	TRBJ1-4	17	CASSPLRIGQGNEKLFF	TGCGCCAGCAGCCCGCTAAGAATTGGACAGGGTAATGAAAAACTGTTTTTT
.	TRBD2	TRBV10-3	TRBJ2-3	16	CATGSGSGGASNTQYF	TGTGCCACCGGATCGGGAAGCGGGGGGGCCTCGAATACGCAGTATTTT
.	TRBD1	TRBV15	TRBJ1-2	15	CATSRDPGQVNGYTF	TGTGCCACCAGCAGAGATCCTGGACAGGTCAATGGCTACACCTTC
.	.	TRBV5-8	TRBJ1-3	14	CASSFRRTGNTIYF	TGTGCCAGCAGCTTTCGGAGGACTGGAAACACCATATATTTT
.	.	TRBV11-3	TRBJ1-1	16	CASSLAAGLSSVEAFF	TGTGCCAGCAGCTTAGCGGCGGGGCTTTCGTCAGTCGAAGCTTTCTTT
.	.	TRBV5-4	TRBJ1-3	14	CASSRGGSENTIYF	TGTGCCAGCAGTCGTGGGGGCAGCGAAAACACCATATATTTT
once	.	TRBV7-2	TRBJ2-7	15	CASSPSTGSSYEQYF	TGTGCCAGCAGCCCCTCGACGGGTAGCTCCTACGAGCAGTACTTC
.	.	TRBV30	TRBJ2-1	13	CAYTRGGYNEQFF	TGTGCCTACACAAGGGGGGGCTACAATGAGCAGTTCTTC
few	.	TRBV28	TRBJ2-7	13	CASTPGLFYEQYF	TGTGCCAGCACCCCGGGACTTTTCTACGAGCAGTACTTC
.	.	TRBV5-1	TRBJ2-3	16	CASSLQSVTSRDTQYF	TGCGCCAGCAGCCTTCAGAGCGTAACTTCTAGGGATACGCAGTATTTT
.	TRBD1	TRBV9	TRBJ2-7	15	CASSPGTGGLYEQYF	TGTGCCAGCAGCCCCGGGACAGGGGGACTATACGAGCAGTACTTC
once	.	TRBV19	TRBJ1-5	17	CASSMLEQPNSNQPQHF	TGTGCCAGTAGTATGCTGGAACAGCCCAATAGCAATCAGCCCCAGCATTTT
.	.	TRBV9	TRBJ1-1	16	CASSVGSPLRDTEAFF	TGTGCCAGCAGCGTAGGGAGCCCCCTGCGAGACACTGAAGCTTTCTTT
.	TRBD1	TRBV6-6	TRBJ1-3	13	CASSDRGGNTIYF	TGTGCCAGCAGCGACAGGGGTGGAAACACCATATATTTT